This T cell receptor (beta chain) was recovered during a study of blood T cell repertoires in COVID-19. About the research overall: Researchers got acute and convalescent COVID-19 samples from the United States, Italy and Spain.

Data came from immunoSEQ multiplex PCR; TCRdb stores just in-frame clones and leaves some out. The sample contains hundreds of thousands of clones, roughly 90% of which appear only once. The germline CDR1 and CDR2 sequences are MGHRA and YSYEKL. This CDR3 is built from 17 residues. Trimming pared 2 bases from V and 0 bases from J, leaving 13 bases between. The J gene is TRBJ2-2, the V gene TRBV4-1; the D is unclear. Specimen: peripheral blood. The source of this sequence is a man aged 18 to 29 with COVID-19, enrolled during active disease. Here the CDR3 DNA reads TGCGCCAGCAGCCAATCGTTTTACGGAGCGAACACCGGGGAGCTGTTTTTT. Translation: CASSQSFYGANTGELFF.